The text below deals with one TCR beta chain. MiXCR, run by TCRdb on the RT-PCR reads, gives a single entry per CDR3 protein. The data contain about 570,000 distinct CDR3 sequences, about 10% of them singletons. The source of the sample is a study of response to subunit inactivated influenza vaccine. With V trimmed by 5 bases and J by 6 bases, 3 bases remained unmatched. The CDR3 loop spans 13 amino acids. Germline V gene sequence: CDR1 DFQATT, CDR2 SNEGSKA (reference sequence). The sample was also linked to a second study, of T cells expressing NK-cell markers. That investigation notes: Synthesis of TCR beta cDNA relied on 5'RACE template switching carrying UMIs. Sorted CD3+CD56+NKG2C+, CD3+CD56+NKG2C- and CD3+CD56-NKG2C+ T cells provided the TCR beta repertoires. Of eight sequenced donors, seven were HCMV-seropositive and one HCMV-seronegative. Restriction of sorting to alpha-beta TCR T cells was accomplished in several experiments using an anti-gamma-delta TCR antibody. The CD3+CD56-NKG2C+ fraction of a handful of donors was also led by these clonotypes.

The sequence came from a man in his fifties who received an inactivated influenza vaccine. The sample here was PBMCs from blood, taken on the day of vaccination. This sequence joins TRBV20-1 and TRBJ2-3, with TRBD2 identical over 12 bases. CDR3 DNA sequence: TGCAGTGCTGCGACTAGCGGGGGCGATACGCAGTATTTT. Its translation is CSAATSGGDTQYF.